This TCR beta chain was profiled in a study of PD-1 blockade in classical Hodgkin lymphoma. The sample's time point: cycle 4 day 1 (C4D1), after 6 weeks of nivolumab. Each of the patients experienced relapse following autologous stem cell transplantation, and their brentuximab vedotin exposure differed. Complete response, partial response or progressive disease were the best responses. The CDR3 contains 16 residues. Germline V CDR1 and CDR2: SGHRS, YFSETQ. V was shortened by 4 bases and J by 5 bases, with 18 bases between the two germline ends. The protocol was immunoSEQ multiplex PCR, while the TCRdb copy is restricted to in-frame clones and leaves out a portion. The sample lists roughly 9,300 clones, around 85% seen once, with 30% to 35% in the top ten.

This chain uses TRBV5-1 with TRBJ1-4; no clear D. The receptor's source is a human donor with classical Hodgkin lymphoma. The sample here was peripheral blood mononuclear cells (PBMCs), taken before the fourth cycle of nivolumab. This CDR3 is CASSRDSRAANEKLFF. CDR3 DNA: TGCGCCAGCAGCAGAGATTCCCGAGCGGCCAATGAAAAACTGTTTTTT.